These T cell receptor beta chains were read from a single sample in a study of blood T cell repertoires in COVID-19. Sequencing was performed with immunoSEQ multiplex PCR; in TCRdb, only in-frame clones are kept and a portion is missing. The sample includes around 300,000 clones, around 89% of them seen just once. Material: PBMCs or T cells enriched from blood (not recorded which). These TCRs come from a woman between 18 and 29 years old with acute COVID-19. Both conserved end residues are part of each CDR3. Each record gives: J gene, D gene, V gene, clone size, CDR3 protein, CDR3 DNA. The D gene is left open where the match is weak. Clone sizes are given selectively: once, few, many, or a class where the clone is expanded.

j_gene: TRBJ2-6; d_gene: -; v_gene: TRBV28; abundance: -; CDR3aa: CASSLPGLQSGANVLTF; CDR3nt: TGTGCCAGCAGCCTTCCGGGACTGCAATCTGGGGCCAACGTCCTGACTTTC
j_gene: TRBJ2-1; d_gene: -; v_gene: TRBV18; abundance: -; CDR3aa: CASSRDVTDYNEQFF; CDR3nt: TGTGCCAGCTCACGAGATGTTACTGACTACAATGAGCAGTTCTTC
j_gene: TRBJ2-7; d_gene: -; v_gene: TRBV28; abundance: few; CDR3aa: CASRPPLTGSEQYF; CDR3nt: TGTGCCAGCAGACCTCCACTGACAGGCTCCGAGCAGTACTTC
j_gene: TRBJ1-4; d_gene: -; v_gene: TRBV15; abundance: -; CDR3aa: CATSRDVQGFGEKLFF; CDR3nt: TGTGCCACCAGCAGAGACGTCCAGGGATTTGGGGAAAAACTGTTTTTT
j_gene: TRBJ1-5; d_gene: -; v_gene: TRBV28; abundance: -; CDR3aa: CAGGGEPQHF; CDR3nt: TGTGCCGGCGGGGGAGAGCCCCAGCATTTT
j_gene: TRBJ1-1; d_gene: -; v_gene: TRBV18; abundance: -; CDR3aa: CASSPFSQGSDTEAFF; CDR3nt: TGTGCCAGCTCACCTTTCAGTCAGGGGAGCGACACTGAAGCTTTCTTT
j_gene: TRBJ2-3; d_gene: TRBD2; v_gene: TRBV3-1/TRBV3-2; abundance: -; CDR3aa: CASSLTTRTSARWGTDTQYF; CDR3nt: TGTGCCAGCAGCCTAACAACCCGGACTAGCGCACGCTGGGGCACAGATACGCAGTATTTT
j_gene: TRBJ2-7; d_gene: -; v_gene: TRBV5-4; abundance: once; CDR3aa: CASRDSSYEQYF; CDR3nt: TGTGCCAGCCGCGACAGCTCCTACGAGCAGTACTTC
j_gene: TRBJ1-5; d_gene: -; v_gene: TRBV5-1; abundance: few; CDR3aa: CASSLEGRVQPQHF; CDR3nt: TGCGCCAGCAGCTTGGAGGGGCGCGTGCAGCCCCAGCATTTT
j_gene: TRBJ1-1; d_gene: -; v_gene: TRBV6-5; abundance: -; CDR3aa: CASSYLGGSGTEAFF; CDR3nt: TGTGCCAGCAGTTACTTGGGGGGATCGGGAACTGAAGCTTTCTTT
j_gene: TRBJ2-1; d_gene: TRBD2; v_gene: TRBV29-1; abundance: -; CDR3aa: CSVRIGLAGDNEQFF; CDR3nt: TGCAGCGTTAGAATAGGACTAGCGGGAGACAATGAGCAGTTCTTC
j_gene: TRBJ1-5; d_gene: -; v_gene: TRBV19; abundance: -; CDR3aa: CASSPRTQNQPQHF; CDR3nt: TGTGCCAGTAGTCCCCGGACACAGAATCAGCCCCAGCATTTT
j_gene: TRBJ1-2; d_gene: -; v_gene: TRBV10-1; abundance: -; CDR3aa: CASTRGGPNYGYTF; CDR3nt: TGCGCCAGCACCCGAGGGGGACCGAACTATGGCTACACCTTC
j_gene: TRBJ1-2; d_gene: TRBD1; v_gene: TRBV2; abundance: -; CDR3aa: CASSEQGGYGYTF; CDR3nt: TGTGCCAGCAGTGAACAGGGGGGATATGGCTACACCTTC
j_gene: TRBJ2-5; d_gene: TRBD1; v_gene: TRBV28; abundance: -; CDR3aa: CASSLARDREETQYF; CDR3nt: TGTGCCAGCAGTTTGGCCCGGGACAGGGAAGAGACCCAGTACTTC
j_gene: TRBJ1-4; d_gene: -; v_gene: TRBV28; abundance: once; CDR3aa: CASSLRQVEKLFF; CDR3nt: TGTGCCAGCAGTTTAAGGCAGGTTGAAAAACTGTTTTTT
j_gene: TRBJ2-7; d_gene: TRBD1; v_gene: TRBV27; abundance: -; CDR3aa: CASSSQTPGTGKTNVNYEQYF; CDR3nt: TGTGCCAGCAGTTCCCAAACTCCCGGGACAGGGAAGACAAATGTCAACTACGAGCAGTACTTC
j_gene: TRBJ2-3; d_gene: -; v_gene: TRBV9; abundance: -; CDR3aa: CASSVEVRGTGADTQYF; CDR3nt: TGTGCCAGCAGCGTAGAGGTCCGCGGCACCGGCGCAGATACGCAGTATTTT
j_gene: TRBJ1-1; d_gene: -; v_gene: TRBV7-9; abundance: -; CDR3aa: CASRGDTEAFF; CDR3nt: TGTGCCAGCCGGGGGGACACTGAAGCTTTCTTT
j_gene: TRBJ2-2; d_gene: -; v_gene: TRBV19; abundance: -; CDR3aa: CASSGGLNTGELFF; CDR3nt: TGTGCCAGTAGCGGGGGACTTAACACCGGGGAGCTGTTTTTT
j_gene: TRBJ1-1; d_gene: -; v_gene: TRBV25-1; abundance: -; CDR3aa: CASLEGTSTEAFF; CDR3nt: TGTGCCAGCCTGGAGGGAACGAGTACTGAAGCTTTCTTT
j_gene: TRBJ1-4; d_gene: -; v_gene: TRBV28; abundance: once; CDR3aa: CASSLLRQALTNEKLFF; CDR3nt: TGTGCCAGCAGTTTATTACGACAGGCCTTAACTAATGAAAAACTGTTTTTT
j_gene: TRBJ1-1; d_gene: -; v_gene: TRBV6-1; abundance: -; CDR3aa: CASSERWETEAFF; CDR3nt: TGTGCCAGCAGTGAAAGATGGGAGACTGAAGCTTTCTTT
j_gene: TRBJ2-5; d_gene: TRBD2; v_gene: TRBV28; abundance: -; CDR3aa: CASNAPYKREGRKTQYF; CDR3nt: TGTGCCAGCAACGCTCCTTACAAGCGGGAGGGCAGGAAGACCCAGTACTTC
j_gene: TRBJ1-4; d_gene: TRBD1; v_gene: TRBV27; abundance: -; CDR3aa: CASSLLSPGTGAGEKLFF; CDR3nt: TGTGCCAGCAGTTTGTTAAGCCCCGGGACAGGGGCTGGCGAAAAACTGTTTTTT
j_gene: TRBJ1-6; d_gene: -; v_gene: TRBV27; abundance: -; CDR3aa: CASRTGGVSPLHF; CDR3nt: TGTGCCAGCAGGACAGGCGGCGTCTCACCCCTCCACTTT